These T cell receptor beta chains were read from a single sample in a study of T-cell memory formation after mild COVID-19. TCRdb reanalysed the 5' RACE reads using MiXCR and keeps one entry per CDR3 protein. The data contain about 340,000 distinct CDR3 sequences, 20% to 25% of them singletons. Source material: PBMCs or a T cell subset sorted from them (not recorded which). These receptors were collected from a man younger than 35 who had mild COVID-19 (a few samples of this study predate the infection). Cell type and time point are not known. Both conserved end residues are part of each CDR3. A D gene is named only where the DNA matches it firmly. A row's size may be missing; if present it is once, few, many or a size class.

CDR3: CASSVTELDGYTF
DNA: TGTGCCAGCAGTGTAACGGAACTAGATGGCTACACCTTC
V: TRBV2
size: few
length: 13
J: TRBJ1-2
D: -

CDR3: CASSGVTGGLEETQYF
DNA: TGTGCCAGCAGCGGAGTTACAGGGGGGTTAGAGGAGACCCAGTACTTC
V: TRBV9
size: few
length: 16
J: TRBJ2-5
D: TRBD1

CDR3: CASSQMGLDYNEQFF
DNA: TGTGCCAGCAGCCAAATGGGACTTGACTACAATGAGCAGTTCTTC
V: TRBV14
size: -
length: 15
J: TRBJ2-1
D: -

CDR3: CASSLGGEANSPLHF
DNA: TGCGCCAGCAGCTTGGGGGGGGAAGCGAATTCACCCCTCCACTTT
V: TRBV5-1
size: few
length: 15
J: TRBJ1-6
D: -

CDR3: CATRVWGWTGVEETQYF
DNA: TGTGCCACCAGGGTGTGGGGGTGGACAGGGGTCGAAGAGACCCAGTACTTC
V: TRBV15
size: -
length: 17
J: TRBJ2-5
D: TRBD1

CDR3: CASSYFLAAYNEQFF
DNA: TGTGCCAGCAGTTACTTCCTAGCAGCCTACAATGAGCAGTTCTTC
V: TRBV6-5
size: -
length: 15
J: TRBJ2-1
D: -

CDR3: CAIRNEGDEQFF
DNA: TGTGCCATCCGAAACGAGGGGGATGAGCAGTTCTTC
V: TRBV10-3
size: -
length: 12
J: TRBJ2-1
D: -

CDR3: CAAYQDRLEAFF
DNA: TGTGCCGCATATCAGGACAGGCTGGAAGCTTTCTTT
V: TRBV6-6
size: -
length: 12
J: TRBJ1-1
D: TRBD1

CDR3: CASSYGAGVWDEQYF
DNA: TGTGCCAGCAGTTACGGAGCCGGGGTCTGGGACGAGCAGTACTTC
V: TRBV6-2/TRBV6-3
size: -
length: 15
J: TRBJ2-7
D: -

CDR3: CASSVEGAETQYF
DNA: TGTGCCAGCAGTGTGGAGGGAGCGGAGACCCAGTACTTC
V: TRBV2
size: few
length: 13
J: TRBJ2-5
D: -

CDR3: CASSLDVGDTDTQYF
DNA: TGTGCCAGCAGCTTAGACGTGGGTGACACAGATACGCAGTATTTT
V: TRBV11-2
size: few
length: 15
J: TRBJ2-3
D: -

CDR3: CASSLAGAGSTQETQYF
DNA: TGCGCCAGCAGCTTGGCCGGGGCAGGTTCTACCCAAGAGACCCAGTACTTC
V: TRBV5-1
size: -
length: 17
J: TRBJ2-5
D: -

CDR3: CSARSGDALRAFF
DNA: TGCAGTGCTAGATCAGGGGACGCCTTAAGAGCTTTCTTT
V: TRBV20-1
size: few
length: 13
J: TRBJ1-1
D: -

CDR3: CASNGQGAATDTQYF
DNA: TGTGCCAGCAATGGACAGGGGGCTGCTACAGATACGCAGTATTTT
V: TRBV5-4
size: -
length: 15
J: TRBJ2-3
D: TRBD1

CDR3: CAWSGRNTGELFF
DNA: TGTGCCTGGAGTGGCCGGAACACCGGGGAGCTGTTTTTT
V: TRBV30
size: -
length: 13
J: TRBJ2-2
D: -

CDR3: CASRRGSETQYF
DNA: TGTGCCAGCAGACGGGGGAGTGAGACCCAGTACTTC
V: TRBV2
size: -
length: 12
J: TRBJ2-5
D: -

CDR3: CATSRDAPYNEQFF
DNA: TGTGCCACCAGCAGAGATGCCCCCTACAATGAGCAGTTCTTC
V: TRBV15
size: -
length: 14
J: TRBJ2-1
D: -

CDR3: CASRPPGTEQFF
DNA: TGTGCCAGCAGACCTCCCGGGACCGAGCAGTTCTTC
V: TRBV2
size: -
length: 12
J: TRBJ2-1
D: -

CDR3: CASRQGQGGNIQYF
DNA: TGTGCCAGCAGGCAGGGACAGGGGGGAAACATTCAGTACTTC
V: TRBV12-3/TRBV12-4
size: -
length: 14
J: TRBJ2-4
D: TRBD1

CDR3: CASSEEGLRETQYF
DNA: TGTGCCAGCAGTGAAGAGGGCCTGCGGGAGACCCAGTACTTC
V: TRBV2
size: few
length: 14
J: TRBJ2-5
D: -